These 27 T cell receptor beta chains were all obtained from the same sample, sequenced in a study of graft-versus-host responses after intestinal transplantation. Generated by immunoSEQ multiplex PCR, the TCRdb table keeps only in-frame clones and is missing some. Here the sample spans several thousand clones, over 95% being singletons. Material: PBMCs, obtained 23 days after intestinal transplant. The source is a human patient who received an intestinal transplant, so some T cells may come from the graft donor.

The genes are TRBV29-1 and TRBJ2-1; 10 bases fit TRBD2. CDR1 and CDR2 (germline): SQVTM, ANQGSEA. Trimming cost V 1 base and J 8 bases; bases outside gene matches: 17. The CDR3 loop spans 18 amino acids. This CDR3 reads CSVEGGSGRRFGGHEQFF. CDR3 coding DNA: TGCAGCGTTGAAGGGGGTAGCGGGAGGAGGTTCGGTGGTCATGAGCAGTTCTTC.

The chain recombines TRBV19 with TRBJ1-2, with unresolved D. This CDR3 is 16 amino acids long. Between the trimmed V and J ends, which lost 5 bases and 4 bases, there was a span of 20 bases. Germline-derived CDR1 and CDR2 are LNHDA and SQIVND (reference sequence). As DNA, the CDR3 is TGTGCCAGTAGTTCCGGAGCAAATCGAAAGACCTATGGCTACACCTTC. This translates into CASSSGANRKTYGYTF.

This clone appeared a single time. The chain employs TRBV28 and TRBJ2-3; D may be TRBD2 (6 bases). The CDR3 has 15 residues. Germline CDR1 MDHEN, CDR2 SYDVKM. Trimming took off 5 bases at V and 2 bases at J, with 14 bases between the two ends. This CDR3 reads CASSPPGTLTDTQYF. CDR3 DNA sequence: TGTGCCAGCAGTCCCCCCGGGACTCTCACAGATACGCAGTATTTT.

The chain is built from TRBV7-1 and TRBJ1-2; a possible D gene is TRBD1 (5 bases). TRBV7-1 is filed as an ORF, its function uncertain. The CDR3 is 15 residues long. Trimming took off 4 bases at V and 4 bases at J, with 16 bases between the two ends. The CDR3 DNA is TGTGCCAGCAGCTTATACCCAGGGCCCTCCTATGGCTACACCTTC. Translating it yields CASSLYPGPSYGYTF.

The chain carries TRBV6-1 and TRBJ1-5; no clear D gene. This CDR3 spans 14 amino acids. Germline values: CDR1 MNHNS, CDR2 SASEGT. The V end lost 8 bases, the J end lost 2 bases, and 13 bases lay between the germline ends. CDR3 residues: CASGIDGGNQPQHF. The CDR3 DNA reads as TGTGCCAGCGGAATCGACGGAGGCAATCAGCCCCAGCATTTT.

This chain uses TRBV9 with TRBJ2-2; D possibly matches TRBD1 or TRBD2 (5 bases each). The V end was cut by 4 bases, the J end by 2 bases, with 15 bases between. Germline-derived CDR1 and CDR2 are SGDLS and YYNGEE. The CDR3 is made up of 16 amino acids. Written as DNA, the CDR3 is TGTGCCAGCAGCCGCCGGGGCGGTTTAAACACCGGGGAGCTGTTTTTT. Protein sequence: CASSRRGGLNTGELFF.

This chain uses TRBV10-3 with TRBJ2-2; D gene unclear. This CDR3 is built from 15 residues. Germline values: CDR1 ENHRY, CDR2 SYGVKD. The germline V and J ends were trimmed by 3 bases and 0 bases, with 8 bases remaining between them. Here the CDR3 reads CAISDVTSNTGELFF. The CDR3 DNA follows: TGTGCCATCAGTGATGTGACATCGAACACCGGGGAGCTGTTTTTT.

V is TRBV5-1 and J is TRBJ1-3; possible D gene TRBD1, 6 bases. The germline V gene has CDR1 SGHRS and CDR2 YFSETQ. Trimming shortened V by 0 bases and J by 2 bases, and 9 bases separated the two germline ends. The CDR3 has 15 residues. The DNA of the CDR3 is TGCGCCAGCAGCTTGGACAGGACAGCTGGAAACACCATATATTTT. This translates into CASSLDRTAGNTIYF.

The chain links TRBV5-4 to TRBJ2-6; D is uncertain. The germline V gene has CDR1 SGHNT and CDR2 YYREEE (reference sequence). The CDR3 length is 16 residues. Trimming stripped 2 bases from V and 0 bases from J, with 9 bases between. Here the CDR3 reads CASSLLARSGANVLTF. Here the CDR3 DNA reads TGTGCCAGCAGCTTATTAGCCCGCTCTGGGGCCAACGTCCTGACTTTC.

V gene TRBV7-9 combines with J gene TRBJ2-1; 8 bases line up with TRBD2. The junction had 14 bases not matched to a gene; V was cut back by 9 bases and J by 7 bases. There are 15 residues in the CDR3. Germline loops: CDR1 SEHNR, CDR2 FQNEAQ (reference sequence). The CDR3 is CASFDGTSPLNEQFF. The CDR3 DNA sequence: TGTGCCAGTTTTGATGGGACTAGTCCGTTGAATGAGCAGTTCTTC.

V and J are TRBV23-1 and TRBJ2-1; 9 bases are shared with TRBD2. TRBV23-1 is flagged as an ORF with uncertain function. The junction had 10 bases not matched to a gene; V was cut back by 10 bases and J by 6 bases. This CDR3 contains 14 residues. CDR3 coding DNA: TGCGCCACAAAACGGGCTAGCGGGATCAATGAGCAGTTCTTC. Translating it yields CATKRASGINEQFF.

The CDR3 coding sequence is TGTGCCAGCAGTGAATTCACAGGGGGCGCGGATGAGCAGTTCTTC. As protein: CASSEFTGGADEQFF. The chain is built from TRBV25-1 and TRBJ2-1; 9 positions agree with TRBD1. Trimming cost V 1 base and J 8 bases; bases outside gene matches: 6. CDR3 size: 15 residues. Looked up from germline, CDR1 is MGHDK and CDR2 is SYGVNS.

CDR3 nucleotides: TGTGCCAGCAGCTTACTAGCGGGTTTTGTTGTCAATGAGCAGTTCTTC. Translating it yields CASSLLAGFVVNEQFF. The J gene is TRBJ2-1, the V gene TRBV7-8; 8 positions match TRBD2. Germline CDR1 reads SGHVS; CDR2 reads FQNEAQ. The CDR3 has 16 amino acids. Trimming removed 2 bases from V and 6 bases from J; junction bases left unmatched: 9.

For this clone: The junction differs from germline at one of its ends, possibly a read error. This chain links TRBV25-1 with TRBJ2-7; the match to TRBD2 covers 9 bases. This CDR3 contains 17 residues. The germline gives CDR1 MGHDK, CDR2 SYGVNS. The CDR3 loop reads CASSGTLSGSIHYGQYF. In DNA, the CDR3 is TGTGCCAGCAGTGGAACCCTTAGCGGGAGCATTCATTACGGGCAGTACTTC.

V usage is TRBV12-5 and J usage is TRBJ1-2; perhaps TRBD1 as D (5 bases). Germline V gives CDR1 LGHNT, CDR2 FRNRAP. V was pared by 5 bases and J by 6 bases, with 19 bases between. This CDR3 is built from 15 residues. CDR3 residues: CASGLDWGRENGYTF. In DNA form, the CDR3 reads TGTGCTAGTGGTCTGGACTGGGGCAGGGAAAATGGCTACACCTTC.

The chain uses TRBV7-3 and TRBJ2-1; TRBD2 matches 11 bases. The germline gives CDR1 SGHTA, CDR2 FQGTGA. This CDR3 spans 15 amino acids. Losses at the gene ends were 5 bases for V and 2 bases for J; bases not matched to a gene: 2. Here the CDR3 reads CASSATSGTYNEQFF. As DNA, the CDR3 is TGTGCCAGCAGCGCGACTAGCGGGACCTACAATGAGCAGTTCTTC.

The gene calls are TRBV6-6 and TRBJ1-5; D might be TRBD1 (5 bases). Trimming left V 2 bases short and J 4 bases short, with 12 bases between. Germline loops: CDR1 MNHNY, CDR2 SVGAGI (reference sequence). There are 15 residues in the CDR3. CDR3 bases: TGTGCCAGCAGTTACCCGGGGGTAGGAAATCAGCCCCAGCATTTT. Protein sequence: CASSYPGVGNQPQHF.

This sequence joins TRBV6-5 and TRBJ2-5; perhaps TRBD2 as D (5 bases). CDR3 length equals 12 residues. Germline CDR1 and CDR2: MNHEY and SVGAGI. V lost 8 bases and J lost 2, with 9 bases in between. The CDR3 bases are TGTGCCAGCTTCGGCGGGCAAGAGACCCAGTACTTC. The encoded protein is CASFGGQETQYF.

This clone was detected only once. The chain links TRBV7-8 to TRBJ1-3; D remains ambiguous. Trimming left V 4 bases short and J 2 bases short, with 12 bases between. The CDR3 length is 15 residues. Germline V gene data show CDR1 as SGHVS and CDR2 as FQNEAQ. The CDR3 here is CASSSTQRAGNTIYF. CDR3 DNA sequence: TGTGCCAGCAGCTCGACGCAAAGGGCTGGAAACACCATATATTTT.

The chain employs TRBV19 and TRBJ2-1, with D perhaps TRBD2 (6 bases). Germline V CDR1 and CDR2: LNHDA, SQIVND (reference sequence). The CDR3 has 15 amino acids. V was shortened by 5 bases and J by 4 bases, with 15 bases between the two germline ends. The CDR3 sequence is CASSPGDSNYNEQFF. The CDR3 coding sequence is TGTGCCAGTAGTCCGGGAGATTCAAATTACAATGAGCAGTTCTTC.

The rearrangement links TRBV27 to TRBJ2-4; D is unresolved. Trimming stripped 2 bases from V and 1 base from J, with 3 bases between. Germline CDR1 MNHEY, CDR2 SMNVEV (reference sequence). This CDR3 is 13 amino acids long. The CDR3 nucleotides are TGTGCCAGCAGTTTACGGGCCAAAAACATTCAGTACTTC. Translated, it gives CASSLRAKNIQYF.

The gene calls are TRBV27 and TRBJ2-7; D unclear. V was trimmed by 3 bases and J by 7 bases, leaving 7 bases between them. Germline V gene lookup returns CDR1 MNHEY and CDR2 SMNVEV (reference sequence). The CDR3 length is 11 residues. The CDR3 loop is CASSFGGEQYF. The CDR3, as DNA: TGTGCCAGCAGTTTCGGTGGTGAGCAGTACTTC.

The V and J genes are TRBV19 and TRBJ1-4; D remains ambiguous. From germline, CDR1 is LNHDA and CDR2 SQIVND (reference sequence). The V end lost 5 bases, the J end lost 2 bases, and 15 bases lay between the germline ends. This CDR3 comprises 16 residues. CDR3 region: CASSAVDGGTNEKLFF. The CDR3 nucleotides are TGTGCCAGTAGTGCGGTAGACGGTGGGACTAATGAAAAACTGTTTTTT.

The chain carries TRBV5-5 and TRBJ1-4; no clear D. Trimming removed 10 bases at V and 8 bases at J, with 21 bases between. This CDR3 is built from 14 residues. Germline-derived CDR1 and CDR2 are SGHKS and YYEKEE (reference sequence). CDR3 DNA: TGTGCCTCAGCAGCTCCGACGGTGGGGGAAAAACTGTTTTTT. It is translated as CASAAPTVGEKLFF.

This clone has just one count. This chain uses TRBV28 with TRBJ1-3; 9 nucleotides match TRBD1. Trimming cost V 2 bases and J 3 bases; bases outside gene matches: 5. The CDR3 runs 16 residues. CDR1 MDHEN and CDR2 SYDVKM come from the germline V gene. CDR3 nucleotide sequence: TGTGCCAGCAGTTTACCACAGGGGGCGGGTGGAAACACCATATATTTT. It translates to CASSLPQGAGGNTIYF.

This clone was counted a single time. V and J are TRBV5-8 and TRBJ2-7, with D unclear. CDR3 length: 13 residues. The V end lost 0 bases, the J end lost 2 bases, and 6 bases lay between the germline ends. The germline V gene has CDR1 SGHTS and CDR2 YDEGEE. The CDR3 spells CASSLEAAYEQYF. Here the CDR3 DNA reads TGTGCCAGCAGCTTGGAGGCAGCCTACGAGCAGTACTTC.

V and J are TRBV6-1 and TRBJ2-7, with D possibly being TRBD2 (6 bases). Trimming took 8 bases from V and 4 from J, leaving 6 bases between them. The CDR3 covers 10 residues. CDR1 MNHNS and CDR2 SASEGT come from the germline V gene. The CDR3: CASGGYEQYF. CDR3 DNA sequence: TGTGCCAGCGGGGGGTACGAGCAGTACTTC.